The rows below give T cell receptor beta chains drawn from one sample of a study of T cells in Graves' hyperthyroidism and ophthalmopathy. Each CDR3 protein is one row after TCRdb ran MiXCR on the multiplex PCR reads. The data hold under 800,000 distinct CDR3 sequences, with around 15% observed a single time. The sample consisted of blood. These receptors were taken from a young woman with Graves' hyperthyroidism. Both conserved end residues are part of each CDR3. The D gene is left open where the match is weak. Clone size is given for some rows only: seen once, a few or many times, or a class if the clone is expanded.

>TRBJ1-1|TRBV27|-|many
CASSLAGGWNMNTEAFF
TGTGCCAGCAGTTTAGCCGGGGGGTGGAACATGAACACTGAAGCTTTCTTT
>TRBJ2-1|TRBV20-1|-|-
CSADKRGERVMVGQFF
TGCAGTGCTGACAAGCGAGGGGAGCGAGTCATGGTTGGGCAGTTCTTC
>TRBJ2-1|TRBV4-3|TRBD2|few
CASSQDSGLVLSSYNEQFF
TGCGCCAGCAGCCAAGATAGCGGACTAGTCCTTAGCTCCTACAATGAGCAGTTCTTC
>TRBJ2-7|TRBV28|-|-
CASIASSEQYF
TGTGCCAGCATTGCCTCTAGCGAGCAGTACTTC
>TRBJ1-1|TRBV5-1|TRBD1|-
CASSAWTGGDTEAFF
TGCGCCAGCAGCGCGTGGACAGGGGGCGACACTGAAGCTTTCTTT
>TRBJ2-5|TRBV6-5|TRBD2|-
CASSYMGGRASPPQYF
TGTGCCAGCAGTTACATGGGCGGGAGGGCCTCTCCCCCCCAGTACTTC
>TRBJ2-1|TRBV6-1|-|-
CASTKEARRDNEQFF
TGTGCCAGCACCAAAGAGGCGCGGAGGGATAATGAGCAGTTCTTC
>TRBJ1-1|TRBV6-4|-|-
CASSSKGSYTEAFF
TGTGCCAGCAGCTCCAAAGGCTCTTATACTGAAGCTTTCTTT
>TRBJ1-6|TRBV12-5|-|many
CASGHDLDPGAGNSPLHF
TGTGCTAGTGGCCACGACCTGGATCCGGGGGCGGGGAATTCACCCCTCCACTTT
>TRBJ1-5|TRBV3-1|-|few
CASSQEGARQPQHF
TGTGCCAGCAGCCAAGAGGGGGCTAGGCAGCCCCAGCATTTT
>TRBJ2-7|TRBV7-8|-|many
CASSLSGVGEQYF
TGTGCCAGCAGCCTCAGTGGGGTAGGGGAGCAGTACTTC
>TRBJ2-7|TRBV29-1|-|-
CSVEDAGPGTYEQYF
TGCAGCGTTGAAGACGCAGGCCCTGGGACCTACGAGCAGTACTTC
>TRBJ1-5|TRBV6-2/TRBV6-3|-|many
CASSTPKGSGNQPQHF
TGTGCCAGCAGTACCCCTAAAGGGTCCGGCAATCAGCCCCAGCATTTT
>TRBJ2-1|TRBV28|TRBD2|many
CASSLSLAAYNEQFF
TGTGCCAGCAGTTTATCCCTAGCGGCCTACAATGAGCAGTTCTTC
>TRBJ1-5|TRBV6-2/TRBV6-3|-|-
CASSYPHQPQHF
TGTGCCAGCAGTTACCCCCATCAGCCCCAGCATTTT
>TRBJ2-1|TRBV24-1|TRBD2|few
CATSDASGRANEQFF
TGTGCCACCAGTGATGCCAGCGGGAGGGCCAATGAGCAGTTCTTC
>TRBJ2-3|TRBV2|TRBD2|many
CASSLAGAADTQYF
TGTGCCAGCAGCCTAGCGGGAGCGGCAGATACGCAGTATTTT
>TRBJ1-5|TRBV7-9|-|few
CASSHNEGQPQHF
TGTGCCAGCAGTCATAATGAGGGGCAGCCCCAGCATTTT
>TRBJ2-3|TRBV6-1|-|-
CASTRGQSTSTDTQYF
TGTGCCAGCACCCGAGGACAGAGTACTAGCACAGATACGCAGTATTTT
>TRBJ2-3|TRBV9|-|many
CASSSTPGHSTQYF
TGTGCCAGCAGCTCAACTCCGGGCCACTCCACGCAGTATTTT
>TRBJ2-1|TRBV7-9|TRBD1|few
CASSLGDRTGDEQFF
TGTGCCAGCAGCTTAGGGGACAGGACTGGCGATGAGCAGTTCTTC
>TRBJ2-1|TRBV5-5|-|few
CASSLLRRGTQTPYNEQFF
TGTGCCAGCAGCTTGCTCCGTCGGGGGACACAGACCCCCTACAATGAGCAGTTCTTC
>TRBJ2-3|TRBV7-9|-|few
CAGSLTRADTQYF
TGTGCCGGCAGCTTAACCCGGGCAGATACGCAGTATTTT
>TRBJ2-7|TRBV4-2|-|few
CASSQTTTTRRAYEQYF
TGTGCCAGCAGCCAAACAACGACTACACGTCGGGCCTACGAGCAGTACTTC
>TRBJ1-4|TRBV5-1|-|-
CASSLWVGEKLFF
TGCGCCAGCAGCTTGTGGGTTGGCGAAAAACTGTTTTTT
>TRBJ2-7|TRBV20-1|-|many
CSASRGQYLSFVSSYEQYF
TGCAGTGCTAGTAGAGGACAGTACCTCAGCTTCGTCAGCTCCTACGAGCAGTACTTC
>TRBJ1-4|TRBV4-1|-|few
CASSRASGTATNEKLFF
TGCGCCAGCAGCCGAGCCTCAGGGACTGCAACTAATGAAAAACTGTTTTTT
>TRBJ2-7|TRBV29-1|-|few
CSVERQGEQYF
TGCAGCGTTGAACGGCAGGGGGAGCAGTACTTC
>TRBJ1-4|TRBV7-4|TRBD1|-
CASSLIRDRDATNEKLFF
TGTGCCAGCAGCTTAATCCGGGACAGGGATGCAACTAATGAAAAACTGTTTTTT
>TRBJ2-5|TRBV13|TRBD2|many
CASSSSGTSGQETQYF
TGTGCCAGCAGCTCCTCCGGGACTAGCGGCCAAGAGACCCAGTACTTC
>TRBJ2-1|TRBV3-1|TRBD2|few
CASSHVPLAGAYNEQFF
TGTGCCAGCAGCCACGTTCCCCTAGCGGGAGCGTACAATGAGCAGTTCTTC
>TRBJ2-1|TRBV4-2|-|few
CASSQETAQNEQFF
TGTGCCAGCAGCCAAGAGACAGCTCAAAATGAGCAGTTCTTC
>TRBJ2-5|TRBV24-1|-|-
CATSQPRAQYF
TGTGCCACCAGCCAGCCCAGGGCCCAGTACTTC
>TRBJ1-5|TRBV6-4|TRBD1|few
CASGRSTGGWNQPQHF
TGTGCCAGCGGCCGCTCCACAGGGGGGTGGAATCAGCCCCAGCATTTT
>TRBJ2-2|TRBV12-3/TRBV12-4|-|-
CASSSLLSVGGTGELFF
TGTGCCAGCAGCTCGTTGCTATCAGTGGGAGGCACCGGGGAGCTGTTTTTT
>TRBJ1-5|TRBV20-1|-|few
CSARDSFGGDQPQHF
TGCAGTGCTAGAGATAGTTTCGGGGGCGATCAGCCCCAGCATTTT
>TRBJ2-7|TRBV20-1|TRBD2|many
CSARGLAGEFYEQYF
TGCAGTGCTAGGGGCCTGGCGGGAGAGTTCTACGAGCAGTACTTC
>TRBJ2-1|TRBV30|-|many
CAWDLRSSYNEQFF
TGTGCCTGGGATCTCCGTAGCTCCTACAATGAGCAGTTCTTC
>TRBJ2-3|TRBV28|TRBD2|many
CASRRAGDLAGRGDTQYF
TGTGCCAGCCGACGGGCAGGGGACCTAGCGGGCCGCGGAGATACGCAGTATTTT
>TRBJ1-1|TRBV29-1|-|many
CSAADRSNTEAFF
TGCAGCGCCGCGGACAGATCGAACACTGAAGCTTTCTTT
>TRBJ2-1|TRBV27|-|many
CASSLWASHNEQFF
TGTGCCAGCAGTTTATGGGCTAGCCACAATGAGCAGTTCTTC
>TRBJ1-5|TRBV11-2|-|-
CASSSLGGVNQPQHF
TGTGCCAGCAGCTCCCTAGGAGGGGTCAATCAGCCCCAGCATTTT
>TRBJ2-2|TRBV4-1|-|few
CASRGPGELFF
TGCGCCAGCAGGGGCCCCGGGGAGCTGTTTTTT
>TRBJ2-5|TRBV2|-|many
CASSVRDHGQETQYF
TGTGCCAGCAGTGTTCGGGACCACGGACAAGAGACCCAGTACTTC
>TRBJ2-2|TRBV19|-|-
CASKFGRLSSGEPNTGELFF
TGTGCCAGTAAATTTGGGAGGTTAAGTTCCGGGGAGCCGAACACCGGGGAGCTGTTTTTT
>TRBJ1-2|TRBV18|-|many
CASSPGRQGREGYTF
TGTGCCAGCTCACCAGGCCGGCAGGGAAGGGAAGGCTACACCTTC
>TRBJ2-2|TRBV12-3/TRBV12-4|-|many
CASRRSGELFF
TGTGCCAGCAGACGTTCAGGGGAGCTGTTTTTT
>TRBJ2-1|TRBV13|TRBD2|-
CASSRLLDRTSSYNEQFF
TGTGCCAGCAGCCGCCTCCTAGACAGGACTAGCTCGTACAATGAGCAGTTCTTC
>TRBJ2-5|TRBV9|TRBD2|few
CASSVEASGSVIGETQYF
TGTGCCAGCAGCGTAGAGGCTAGCGGGAGCGTAATTGGAGAGACCCAGTACTTC
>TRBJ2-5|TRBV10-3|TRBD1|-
CAISESVVIGTGGLKTQYF
TGTGCCATCAGTGAGTCGGTGGTAATTGGGACAGGGGGCTTGAAGACCCAGTACTTC
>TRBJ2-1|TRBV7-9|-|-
CASSLGAVSYNEQFF
TGTGCCAGCAGCTTAGGGGCCGTCTCCTACAATGAGCAGTTCTTC
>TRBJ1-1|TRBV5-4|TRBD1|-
CASRGGSGDSGRNTEAFF
TGTGCCAGCAGAGGGGGGTCGGGGGACAGCGGTAGGAACACTGAAGCTTTCTTT